These 22 T cell receptor beta chains originate from one sample sequenced in a study of blood T cell repertoires in COVID-19. Profiling relied on immunoSEQ multiplex PCR, and the TCRdb table lists in-frame clones only, not all of them. Of 200,000 to 250,000 clones listed, about four fifths are singletons. The sequencing input was peripheral blood. All receptors derive from a man at least 80 years old with acute or convalescent COVID-19.

This clone showed up just a few times. The V gene is TRBV5-1, the J gene TRBJ1-1, with TRBD1 identical over 8 bases. V lost 0 bases to trimming and J lost 2 bases; unmatched junction nucleotides: 6. Germline V lookup: CDR1 SGHRS, CDR2 YFSETQ. The CDR3 extends over 16 amino acids. The CDR3 nucleotides read TGCGCCAGCAGCTTGGTGGCAGGGGGCTCTAACACTGAAGCTTTCTTT. It is translated as CASSLVAGGSNTEAFF.

The V gene is TRBV9, the J gene TRBJ1-1, with 8 bases that match TRBD1. The germline CDR1 and CDR2 sequences are SGDLS and YYNGEE. CDR3 length: 15 amino acids. Germline trimming cut 4 bases from V and 1 base from J; bases unmatched to any gene: 6. DNA of the CDR3: TGTGCCAGCAGCACCAGGACAGGGTGGAACACTGAAGCTTTCTTT. Translation gives CASSTRTGWNTEAFF.

V gene TRBV5-1 combines with J gene TRBJ2-1; D possibly corresponds to TRBD1 (5 bases). Germline CDR1 is SGHRS and CDR2 is YFSETQ. The V end was cut by 7 bases, the J end by 8 bases, with 16 bases between. The CDR3 totals 13 residues. CDR3 in amino acids: CASGDSFRDEQFF. The CDR3 DNA sequence: TGCGCCAGCGGAGATTCCTTCAGGGATGAGCAGTTCTTC.

This rearrangement joins TRBV5-1 to TRBJ2-7; possible D gene TRBD2, 6 bases. The germline CDR1 and CDR2 sequences are SGHRS and YFSETQ. This CDR3 spans 15 amino acids. The ends were cut back, 0 bases at V and 2 bases at J, with 12 bases in the middle. The CDR3 nucleotides read TGCGCCAGCAGCTTGGGGGGCGGGGAGGCCTACGAGCAGTACTTC. It specifies CASSLGGGEAYEQYF.

This rearrangement joins TRBV6-5 to TRBJ2-1, with TRBD2 identical over 8 bases. The germline CDR1 and CDR2 sequences are MNHEY and SVGAGI. V trimming: 4 bases; J trimming: 0 bases; junction bases outside the gene matches: 2. The length of the CDR3 is 15 residues. CDR3: CASSLAGSSYNEQFF. CDR3 DNA sequence: TGTGCCAGCAGTTTAGCGGGGAGCTCCTACAATGAGCAGTTCTTC.

This chain connects TRBV28 to TRBJ1-2; 9 bases are shared with TRBD1. The CDR3 length is 16 residues. Germline V CDR1 and CDR2: MDHEN, SYDVKM. The ends lost 4 bases at V and 5 bases at J; junction bases unmatched: 11. The CDR3 reads CASSSGTGIYFYGYTF. CDR3 DNA: TGTGCCAGCAGTTCAGGGACAGGGATCTATTTTTATGGCTACACCTTC.

CDR3 residues: CASRSPPRNEQFF. CDR3 coding DNA: TGTGCCAGCAGGTCACCCCCGAGGAATGAGCAGTTCTTC. The genes are TRBV6-5 and TRBJ2-1; D call uncertain. Germline CDR1 and CDR2: MNHEY and SVGAGI. V dropped 6 bases and J dropped 7 bases, with 13 bases sitting between them. CDR3 length equals 13 residues.

J is TRBJ2-3 and V is TRBV9; D uncertain. The CDR3 extends over 13 amino acids. The V gene's germline CDR1 is SGDLS and CDR2 YYNGEE. Trimming shortened V by 2 bases and J by 4 bases, and 8 bases separated the two germline ends. CDR3 loop: CASSVRHADTQYF. CDR3 nucleotide sequence: TGTGCCAGCAGCGTGAGACACGCAGATACGCAGTATTTT.

The chain recombines TRBV18 with TRBJ2-7; possibly TRBD1 for D (5 bases). Germline CDR1 reads KGHSH; CDR2 reads LQKENI. The V and J ends lost 6 bases and 4 bases respectively, with 16 bases between them. The CDR3 runs to 14 residues. The DNA for the CDR3 is TGTGCCAGCTCGCGTGACAGTTTTAGGTACGAGCAGTACTTC. Translation gives CASSRDSFRYEQYF.

This sequence joins TRBV3-1 (or the pseudogene TRBV3-2) and TRBJ1-3; D not resolved. The length of the CDR3 is 16 residues. The germline gives CDR1 LGHDT, CDR2 YNNKEL (reference sequence). Trimming cost V 1 base and J 2 bases, with 12 bases left between them. This CDR3 reads CASSQGPAETGNTIYF. The CDR3 coding sequence is TGTGCCAGCAGCCAAGGGCCGGCGGAGACTGGAAACACCATATATTTT.

This clone was seen once. The V gene is TRBV6-5, the J gene TRBJ1-6, with D possibly being TRBD1 (5 bases). The CDR3 extends over 13 amino acids. V was cut by 0 bases and J by 13 bases, with 10 bases left in between. In germline, CDR1 is MNHEY, CDR2 SVGAGI. CDR3 sequence (DNA): TGTGCCAGCAGTTACTCGTGGGGCCAGCCCCTCCACTTT. As protein: CASSYSWGQPLHF.

This chain uses TRBV24-1 with TRBJ2-3; 9 bases are a match to TRBD1. Germline V gene data show CDR1 as KGHDR and CDR2 as SFDVKD. J gave up 4 bases and V 5 bases, and 6 bases lay outside the gene matches. The CDR3 has 15 amino acids. CDR3 residues: CATSAGQGRADTQYF. The CDR3 nucleotides are TGTGCCACCAGTGCGGGACAGGGAAGGGCAGATACGCAGTATTTT.

V gene TRBV3-1 (or the pseudogene TRBV3-2) combines with J gene TRBJ1-5, with D perhaps TRBD1 (5 bases). From germline, CDR1 is LGHDT and CDR2 YNNKEL (reference sequence). Trimming shortened V by 2 bases and J by 5 bases, and 10 bases separated the two germline ends. CDR3 size: 14 residues. As DNA, the CDR3 is TGTGCCAGCAGCCAATCTGACAGCCATCAGCCCCAGCATTTT. Translation: CASSQSDSHQPQHF.

The V call is TRBV6-5, the J call TRBJ2-7, with D perhaps TRBD2 (7 bases). Per the germline V gene, CDR1 is MNHEY and CDR2 is SVGAGI. V was clipped by 5 bases and J by 3 bases, with 14 bases between them. The CDR3 runs 14 residues. CDR3 amino acids: CASSLGGGGYEQYF. The CDR3 nucleotides read TGTGCCAGCAGTCTGGGGGGAGGGGGCTACGAGCAGTACTTC.

This clone showed up just a few times. The chain uses TRBV24-1 and TRBJ1-2, with 7 bases fitting TRBD1. The CDR3 length is 13 residues. The germline gives CDR1 KGHDR, CDR2 SFDVKD. V was clipped by 7 bases and J by 7 bases; unmatched bases: 8. The CDR3 nucleotides read TGTGCCACCAGCGACAGGGCTCAGGCTGGCTACACCTTC. Translated: CATSDRAQAGYTF.

The V call is TRBV9, the J call TRBJ2-3; D gene ambiguous. This CDR3 comprises 12 residues. Trimming removed 0 bases at V and 5 bases at J, with 4 bases between. CDR1 and CDR2 from the germline V gene are SGDLS and YYNGEE. The CDR3: CASSVVLDTQYF. The CDR3 region has the DNA TGTGCCAGCAGCGTAGTATTAGATACGCAGTATTTT. Filled out from reference TRBV9 and TRBJ2-3, the complete variable domain reads DSGVTQTPKHLITATGQRVTLRCSPRSGDLSVYWYQQSLDQGLQFLIQYYNGEERAKGNILERFSAQQFPDLHSELNLSSLELGDSALYFCASSVVLDTQYFGPGTRLTVL.

The chain employs TRBV7-2 and TRBJ2-2; 7 nucleotides line up with TRBD2. The CDR3 is made up of 15 amino acids. The V and J ends lost 5 bases and 5 bases, in that order; junction bases with no gene match: 8. CDR1 is SGHTA, CDR2 FQGNSA, per germline. The CDR3 sequence is CASSPRGSGTGELFF. CDR3 DNA: TGTGCCAGCAGCCCCCGTGGTAGCGGGACCGGGGAGCTGTTTTTT.

The CDR3 bases are TGTGCCAGCAGCCGACAGGGGCGAGGCGATCAGCCCCAGCATTTT. It translates to CASSRQGRGDQPQHF. The rearrangement joins TRBV9 to TRBJ1-5, with TRBD1 matching over 8 bases. The CDR3 is made up of 15 amino acids. Germline V CDR1 and CDR2: SGDLS, YYNGEE. The V and J ends lost 4 bases and 5 bases, in that order; junction bases with no gene match: 8.

This clone was picked up one time. V is TRBV28 and J is TRBJ1-4; 10 bases are a match to TRBD1. With 6 bases clipped from V and 17 bases from J, the junction kept 9 bases outside the gene matches. The germline V gene encodes CDR1 MDHEN and CDR2 SYDVKM. The CDR3 has 12 residues. The CDR3 DNA reads TGTGCCAGCAGATCTCGGGGGACAGGGGATTTTTTT. Its protein product is CASRSRGTGDFF.

The chain carries TRBV18 and TRBJ1-1; 9 positions agree with TRBD1. Germline assignment: CDR1 KGHSH and CDR2 LQKENI. The CDR3 extends over 16 amino acids. J lost 1 base, V lost 1 base, and 4 bases had no gene match. CDR3 bases: TGTGCCAGCTCACCACAGGGACAGGGTTGGAACACTGAAGCTTTCTTT. Its translation: CASSPQGQGWNTEAFF.

The rearrangement joins TRBV7-2 to TRBJ1-6; 8 bases are shared with TRBD1. CDR3 length: 14 residues. V dropped 5 bases and J dropped 6; count of bases not matched to a gene: 3. Germline values: CDR1 SGHTA, CDR2 FQGNSA. CDR3 sequence (DNA): TGTGCCAGCAGCATCGGACAGGGTAATTCACCCCTCCACTTT. Residues: CASSIGQGNSPLHF. The whole variable domain, filled in from reference TRBV7-2 and TRBJ1-6, reads GAGVSQSPSNKVTEKGKDVELRCDPISGHTALYWYRQSLGQGLEFLIYFQGNSAPDKSGLPSDRFSAERTGGSVSTLTIQRTQQEDSAVYLCASSIGQGNSPLHFGNGTRLTVT.

J is TRBJ1-4 and V is TRBV28; possibly TRBD1 for D (6 bases). CDR1 is MDHEN and CDR2 is SYDVKM in the germline V gene. Deletions cut 4 bases from V and 8 bases from J, with 20 bases between. The CDR3 contains 16 residues. CDR3 DNA sequence: TGTGCCAGCAGTTCCCCTAGGGGGGGCAGGAGGGAAAAACTGTTTTTT. Translating gives CASSSPRGGRREKLFF.